Listed below are T cell receptor beta chains from one sample, sequenced in a study of blood T cells in healthy people across ages. TCRdb called the 5' RACE reads again in MiXCR, with one record for every CDR3 protein. Of more than 1 million distinct CDR3 sequences in the sample, 40% to 50% were seen once. Sequenced sample: blood. The receptors here all came from a woman aged 60-75 years in good health. Both conserved end residues are part of each CDR3.

j_gene | v_gene | CDR3aa
- | TRBV21-1 | CASSRRPIGTGTYEQYF
TRBJ2-1 | TRBV5-5 | CASSFSDRGRNEQFF
TRBJ2-7 | TRBV4-2 | CASSQIIAGGPSYEQYF
TRBJ2-4 | TRBV4-1 | CASSQLGQKNIQYF
TRBJ1-4 | TRBV6-5 | CASSLYGEKLFF
TRBJ2-1 | TRBV27 | CASSLKLAGLSEQFF
TRBJ1-2 | TRBV11-2 | CATGTGAYGYTF
TRBJ2-3 | TRBV21-1 | CASKTTQDTQYF
TRBJ2-3 | TRBV29-1 | CSVGTSGAVGQYF
TRBJ2-4 | TRBV12-3/TRBV12-4 | CASSFFADSLAKNIQYF
TRBJ2-7 | TRBV12-3/TRBV12-4 | CARTSPDRGRYYEQYF
TRBJ2-7 | TRBV11-2 | CASSLDGRYEQYF
TRBJ1-2 | TRBV12-3/TRBV12-4 | CASSPSETGLYGYTF
- | TRBV30 | CAWSVDGRNLYEQYF
TRBJ1-2 | TRBV6-6 | CASRRGGLGNYGYTF
TRBJ2-1 | TRBV4-1 | CASSQVGAGGAQFF
TRBJ1-2 | TRBV30 | CAWSMDRGYGYTF
TRBJ1-1 | TRBV6-6 | CASAGSTEAFF
TRBJ2-7 | TRBV7-2 | CASSLSPSPYEQYF
TRBJ2-6 | TRBV28 | CASSLLQASGANVLTF
TRBJ1-2 | TRBV7-2 | CANSLSPGQGPGYTF
TRBJ1-6 | TRBV20-1 | CSAGPGGQGANSPLHF
TRBJ2-2 | TRBV2 | CASGPPNTVELFF
- | TRBV6-5 | CASSGLAGTYNEQYF
TRBJ2-7 | TRBV20-1 | CSARTELYEQYF
TRBJ1-2 | TRBV6-5 | CASYEDLRGYTF
TRBJ2-6 | TRBV12-3/TRBV12-4 | CASSSGVGANVLTF
TRBJ1-2 | TRBV6-1 | CASSEAVGTLGNYGYTF
TRBJ1-2 | TRBV6-5 | CASTSGGPGYTF
TRBJ1-2 | TRBV3-1 | CASSQTWSGYTF
TRBJ2-1 | TRBV5-1 | CASSPAGTQWGNEQFF
TRBJ2-5 | TRBV5-1 | CASSLAGLAGGRETQYF
- | TRBV6-2/TRBV6-3 | CASSSDADIQYF
TRBJ1-2 | TRBV6-5 | CASSYSREGAFYGYTF
TRBJ2-1 | TRBV3-1 | CASSQAPPGGAYNEQFF
TRBJ2-1 | TRBV20-1 | CSASVPSYNEQFF
TRBJ2-7 | TRBV20-1 | CSAPLVNSYEQYF
TRBJ2-7 | TRBV5-1 | CASSSRGSHEQYF
TRBJ1-2 | TRBV12-3/TRBV12-4 | CASTATGNYGYTF
TRBJ1-1 | TRBV4-1 | CASTTPGLSSHEAFF